This T cell receptor beta chain was obtained from a study of cytomegalovirus exposure and HLA in healthy donors. Findings of the study overall: Apparent HLA restriction characterized most CMV-associated TCR beta chains in a later analysis.

Germline CDR1 reads MNHNY; CDR2 reads SVGAGI (reference sequence). Trimming left V 7 bases short and J 9 bases short, with 16 bases between. This CDR3 region has 13 residues. Amplification used 60 Vbeta primers and 13 Jbeta primers. Produced via immunoSEQ multiplex PCR; TCRdb's table is partial and in-frame only. The data hold around 90,000 clones, with 81% observed a single time. With regard to this clone: As yet, its antigen is unknown.

The chain couples TRBV6-6 to TRBJ1-3; no clear D. Sequencing used PBMCs. The sequence derives from a human donor in good health. CDR3 region: CASTPGRAFTIYF. CDR3 coding DNA: TGTGCCAGCACCCCGGGAAGGGCCTTCACCATATATTTT.